This T cell receptor (beta chain) was identified in a study of human T cells and chemical hapten exposure. Study-level background: The study patch tested 0.01% DPC on the upper back and read results at 6 days. Whole-study findings and limits: Compared to controls, expanded TCRs made significantly more large clusters of similar CDR3s.

The table lists this clonotype with a few counts. The target antigen is unknown. Sample time point: patch test 1, 2 weeks after DPC sensitization. Documented treatment: therapeutic diphenylcyclopropenone sensitization with weekly scalp DPC. Donation of samples came from alopecia patients who were 18 to 70 years old and suitable for DPC. TCRdb used MiXCR to reprocess the RACE reads, holding one entry per CDR3 protein. Of about 120,000 distinct CDR3 sequences listed, about 13% are singletons. CDR3 length: 13 amino acids. CDR1 and CDR2 from the germline V gene are SQVTM and ANQGSEA. Between the trimmed V and J ends, which lost 6 bases and 4 bases, there was a span of 12 bases.

The sequence derives from a man aged 18 to 35 with alopecia areata. Some clones in this sample may be carry-over from other donors' samples. Specimen: whole blood, collected in connection with sensitization to the hapten diphenylcyclopropenone (DPC). This sequence joins TRBV29-1 and TRBJ1-4; a possible D gene is TRBD1 (6 bases). The CDR3 here is CSVNRAGNEKLFF. CDR3 DNA sequence: TGCAGCGTCAACAGGGCCGGTAATGAAAAACTGTTTTTT.